The 26 T cell receptor beta chains given below trace back to one sample, sequenced in a study of T cell responses to AZD1222 COVID-19 vaccine. Generated by immunoSEQ multiplex PCR, the TCRdb table keeps only in-frame clones and is missing some. The data contain about 150,000 clones, 85% to 95% of them singletons. Specimen: peripheral blood, collected on day 0 of AZD1222 vaccination. These receptors all stem from an adult in good health.

This sequence joins TRBV7-9 and TRBJ1-3, with 8 nucleotides matching TRBD1. V was pared by 6 bases and J by 9 bases, with 7 bases of the junction left unmatched. The CDR3 is made up of 13 amino acids. Per the germline V gene, CDR1 is SEHNR and CDR2 is FQNEAQ (reference sequence). The CDR3 loop reads CASSPTGGGTIYF. CDR3 nucleotides: TGTGCCAGCAGTCCTACAGGGGGTGGCACCATATATTTT.

The chain joins TRBV4-3 to TRBJ1-1; D possibly corresponds to TRBD1 (5 bases). Germline V gene data show CDR1 as LGHNA and CDR2 as YSLEER. V lost 1 base to trimming and J lost 8 bases, with 14 bases between them. The CDR3 spans 14 residues. The CDR3 DNA is TGCGCCAGCAGCCAAGGGCTAGGGGCAAGGGAAGCTTTCTTT. It encodes CASSQGLGAREAFF.

V and J are TRBV11-3 and TRBJ1-6; the D is unclear. Trimming cost V 2 bases and J 5 bases, with 4 bases left between them. The CDR3 runs to 13 residues. Looked up from germline, CDR1 is SGHNT and CDR2 is YENEEA. The CDR3 sequence: CASSLRDNSPLHF. CDR3 nucleotide sequence: TGTGCCAGCAGCTTAAGGGATAATTCACCCCTCCACTTT.

The chain couples TRBV19 to TRBJ2-2; TRBD1 matches at 7 bases. The CDR3 extends over 15 amino acids. Germline V CDR1 and CDR2: LNHDA, SQIVND (reference sequence). The ends lost 5 bases at V and 6 bases at J; junction bases unmatched: 9. CDR3 nucleotide sequence: TGTGCCAGTAGTTGGGCAGGGGGAGTAGCCGGGGAGCTGTTTTTT. Encoded protein: CASSWAGGVAGELFF.

The CDR3 DNA is TGCGCCAGCAGCCTTAACAGGGGGGGCACTGAAGCTTTCTTT. It encodes CASSLNRGGTEAFF. V gene TRBV4-1 combines with J gene TRBJ1-1; 8 nucleotides align to TRBD1. Germline lookup yields CDR1 MGHRA and CDR2 YSYEKL. The CDR3 length is 14 residues. The J segment lost 4 bases and the V segment lost 4 bases, leaving 5 bases of the junction unmatched.

V is TRBV19 and J is TRBJ2-2, with a weak D call TRBD2 (6 bases). V was clipped by 2 bases and J by 10 bases, with 23 bases between them. CDR3 length: 17 amino acids. The V gene's germline CDR1 is LNHDA and CDR2 SQIVND (reference sequence). The CDR3 protein is CASSIMKGSGRREELFF. CDR3 nucleotide sequence: TGTGCCAGTAGTATAATGAAGGGCAGCGGGCGCCGTGAGGAGCTGTTTTTT.

This sequence joins TRBV5-4 and TRBJ1-2; D is possibly TRBD1 (6 bases). The CDR3 extends over 14 amino acids. V gave up 3 bases and J gave up 8 bases, with 17 bases separating them. Looked up from germline, CDR1 is SGHNT and CDR2 is YYREEE (reference sequence). The CDR3 DNA follows: TGTGCCAGCAGCTCCCCAGGGGCCGGCAGGGGCTACACCTTC. It is translated as CASSSPGAGRGYTF.

As for this clone: Other DNA sequences from this sample encode an identical CDR3 as well. This sequence joins TRBV5-1 and TRBJ2-7; D uncertain. The CDR3 is made up of 12 amino acids. V dropped 4 bases and J dropped 2 bases, with 7 bases sitting between them. Germline loops: CDR1 SGHRS, CDR2 YFSETQ. The CDR3 DNA reads as TGCGCCAGCAGCCTGGGGACCTACGAGCAGTACTTC. Encoded protein: CASSLGTYEQYF. The full variable domain, with the rest looked up from reference TRBV5-1 and TRBJ2-7, is KAGVTQTPRYLIKTRGQQVTLSCSPISGHRSVSWYQQTPGQGLQFLFEYFSETQRNKGNFPGRFSGRQFSNSRSEMNVSTLELGDSALYLCASSLGTYEQYFGPGTRLTVT.

The CDR3 region is CASSQRTGTGKRMGTEAFF. In DNA form, the CDR3 reads TGTGCCAGCAGTCAAAGAACCGGGACAGGGAAGAGAATGGGGACTGAAGCTTTCTTT. This sequence joins TRBV7-2 and TRBJ1-1; 9 positions match TRBD1. The CDR3 runs to 19 residues. Germline V gives CDR1 SGHTA, CDR2 FQGNSA. Trimming cost V 6 bases and J 5 bases; bases outside gene matches: 22. The variable domain in full, completed from reference TRBV7-2 and TRBJ1-1, reads GAGVSQSPSNKVTEKGKDVELRCDPISGHTALYWYRQSLGQGLEFLIYFQGNSAPDKSGLPSDRFSAERTGGSVSTLTIQRTQQEDSAVYLCASSQRTGTGKRMGTEAFFGQGTRLTVV.

The chain joins TRBV6-6 to TRBJ1-6, with 9 bases lining up with TRBD1. Germline V lookup: CDR1 MNHNY, CDR2 SVGAGI (reference sequence). The V segment lost 5 bases and the J segment 0 bases; nucleotides outside the gene matches: 5. The CDR3 consists of 17 residues. In nucleotides, the CDR3 is TGTGCCAGCAGTCCCGGGACAGGGAGCTCCTATAATTCACCCCTCCACTTT. Its translation is CASSPGTGSSYNSPLHF.

The rearrangement joins TRBV24-1 to TRBJ1-2; no firm D call. Germline-derived CDR1 and CDR2 are KGHDR and SFDVKD. The V and J ends lost 1 base and 8 bases respectively, with 4 bases between them. CDR3 size: 11 residues. The CDR3 spells CATSDLTGYTF. CDR3 nucleotides: TGTGCCACCAGTGATTTAACCGGCTACACCTTC.

This chain connects TRBV9 to TRBJ1-4; no clear D gene. CDR3 size: 14 residues. Trimming cost V 1 base and J 0 bases, with 4 bases left between them. CDR1 SGDLS and CDR2 YYNGEE come from the germline V gene. The CDR3 bases are TGTGCCAGCAGCGTATCTACAACTAATGAAAAACTGTTTTTT. Translating it yields CASSVSTTNEKLFF.

The chain recombines TRBV6-6 with TRBJ2-2; D unresolved. The germline V gene has CDR1 MNHNY and CDR2 SVGAGI (reference sequence). V was pared by 0 bases and J by 6 bases, with 5 bases between. The CDR3 totals 13 residues. This chain's CDR3 is CASSYSRPGELFF. The DNA for the CDR3 is TGTGCCAGCAGTTACTCTAGACCCGGGGAGCTGTTTTTT.

This clone was found a few times. The chain is built from TRBV6-4 and TRBJ2-6, with D tentatively TRBD1 or TRBD2 (5 bases each). Trimming stripped 3 bases from V and 2 bases from J, with 5 bases between. The germline V gene encodes CDR1 MRHNA and CDR2 SNTAGT. The CDR3 totals 14 residues. The CDR3 DNA reads TGTGCCAGCAGTGAGGGGGCTGGGGCCAACGTCCTGACTTTC. Translating gives CASSEGAGANVLTF.

The chain joins TRBV10-2 to TRBJ1-1; 7 positions agree with TRBD1. Germline trimming cut 4 bases from V and 5 bases from J; bases unmatched to any gene: 7. Germline V gene sequence: CDR1 WSHSY, CDR2 SAAADI. The CDR3 has 14 residues. This chain's CDR3 is CASSGQGVGTEAFF. The CDR3 bases are TGCGCCAGCAGTGGACAGGGAGTAGGAACTGAAGCTTTCTTT.

This rearrangement joins TRBV6-6 to TRBJ1-1; a weak D match, TRBD1 (6 bases). The CDR3 has 16 residues. Trimming cost V 0 bases and J 10 bases, with 21 bases left between them. Germline-derived CDR1 and CDR2 are MNHNY and SVGAGI (reference sequence). The CDR3 loop reads CASSYSSNSRGGGAFF. The CDR3 DNA follows: TGTGCCAGCAGTTACTCGAGTAATAGCAGGGGCGGAGGAGCTTTCTTT.

This chain joins TRBV2 and TRBJ2-3; tentatively, D is TRBD1 (5 bases). The germline V and J ends were trimmed by 6 bases and 3 bases, with 13 bases remaining between them. Germline values: CDR1 SNHLY, CDR2 FYNNEI. This CDR3 contains 14 residues. CDR3 DNA: TGTGCCAGCAGGCAGGGCCAGGAGACAGATACGCAGTATTTT. Translated, it gives CASRQGQETDTQYF.

The V and J genes are TRBV28 and TRBJ1-2; the D gene is possibly TRBD1 (6 bases). Between the trimmed V and J ends, which lost 8 bases and 4 bases, there was a span of 17 bases. The germline CDR1 and CDR2 sequences are MDHEN and SYDVKM. The CDR3 covers 14 residues. The CDR3 is CASSSGGASYGYTF. The CDR3 DNA reads as TGTGCCAGCTCCTCGGGGGGGGCGAGCTATGGCTACACCTTC.

This clone was recorded only once. The rearrangement links TRBV28 to TRBJ2-1; 7 bases map to TRBD2. Germline loops: CDR1 MDHEN, CDR2 SYDVKM. This CDR3 contains 15 residues. Germline trimming cut 3 bases from V and 8 bases from J; bases unmatched to any gene: 10. CDR3 coding DNA: TGTGCCAGCAGTTTCAACGGGGGGTATACCCATGAGCAGTTCTTC. This encodes CASSFNGGYTHEQFF.

The V call is TRBV5-4, the J call TRBJ1-2; 8 bases are shared with TRBD1. V lost 3 bases and J lost 2; bases outside the gene matches: 0. Germline V gives CDR1 SGHNT, CDR2 YYREEE (reference sequence). This CDR3 has 13 residues. Here the CDR3 DNA reads TGTGCCAGCAGCTGGGACAGGAACTATGGCTACACCTTC. Its translation is CASSWDRNYGYTF. The whole variable domain, filled in from reference TRBV5-4 and TRBJ1-2, reads ETGVTQSPTHLIKTRGQQVTLRCSSQSGHNTVSWYQQALGQGPQFIFQYYREEENGRGNFPPRFSGLQFPNYSSELNVNALELDDSALYLCASSWDRNYGYTFGSGTRLTVV.

V gene TRBV28 combines with J gene TRBJ2-3; maybe TRBD2 (5 bases). This CDR3 has 15 amino acids. Germline CDR1 reads MDHEN; CDR2 reads SYDVKM. Trimming shortened V by 7 bases and J by 1 base, and 15 bases separated the two germline ends. The CDR3 loop is CASTLAGLGTDTQYF. In DNA form, the CDR3 reads TGTGCCAGCACCCTAGCCGGGCTCGGCACAGATACGCAGTATTTT.

The rearrangement links TRBV18 to TRBJ1-1; D uncertain. Deletions cut 2 bases from V and 1 base from J, with 11 bases between. Germline V lookup: CDR1 KGHSH, CDR2 LQKENI. The CDR3 extends over 15 amino acids. The CDR3 coding sequence is TGTGCCAGCTCACCAGTCAAGGTAGCGAACACTGAAGCTTTCTTT. This sequence encodes CASSPVKVANTEAFF.

This rearrangement joins TRBV7-3 to TRBJ2-1; D perhaps matches TRBD2 (6 bases). Germline CDR1 reads SGHTA; CDR2 reads FQGTGA. V was clipped by 5 bases and J by 10 bases, with 21 bases between them. The CDR3 contains 15 residues. CDR3 residues: CASSPTAGRGDEQFF. The CDR3 DNA reads TGTGCCAGCAGCCCTACGGCGGGAAGAGGTGACGAGCAGTTCTTC. Full variable domain (remainder filled in from reference TRBV7-3 and TRBJ2-1): GAGVSQTPSNKVTEKGKYVELRCDPISGHTALYWYRQSLGQGPEFLIYFQGTGAADDSGLPNDRFFAVRPEGSVSTLKIQRTERGDSAVYLCASSPTAGRGDEQFFGPGTRLTVL.

V usage is TRBV4-3 and J usage is TRBJ2-7; 13 positions agree with TRBD2. Germline V gives CDR1 LGHNA, CDR2 YSLEER. V trimming: 4 bases; J trimming: 3 bases; junction bases outside the gene matches: 6. This CDR3 is 16 amino acids long. CDR3 DNA: TGCGCCAGCAGCCTGACTCGACTAGCGGGAGGCTACGAGCAGTACTTC. This codes for CASSLTRLAGGYEQYF.

The V gene is TRBV30, the J gene TRBJ2-1; TRBD2 matches 9 bases. This CDR3 contains 15 residues. CDR1 and CDR2 (germline): GTSNPN, SVGIG (reference sequence). The junction had 7 bases not matched to a gene; V was cut back by 0 bases and J by 7 bases. This CDR3 reads CAWSVGLAGSNEQFF. The CDR3 nucleotides read TGTGCCTGGAGTGTAGGGCTAGCGGGATCTAATGAGCAGTTCTTC.

The chain combines TRBV4-2 with TRBJ2-7, with 8 nucleotides matching TRBD2. CDR1 is LGHNA and CDR2 is YNFKEQ in the germline V gene. Germline trimming cut 0 bases from V and 0 bases from J; bases unmatched to any gene: 1. This CDR3 is built from 15 residues. The chain's CDR3 is CASSQDLAGSYEQYF. In DNA, the CDR3 is TGTGCCAGCAGCCAAGATCTAGCGGGCTCCTACGAGCAGTACTTC.